These 16 T cell receptor beta chains originate from one sample sequenced in a study of T cell repertoires in ileal Crohn's disease. Time point of the sample: neoterminal ileum biopsy at postoperative endoscopy, about 6 months after surgery. Profiling relied on immunoSEQ multiplex PCR, and the TCRdb table lists in-frame clones only, not all of them. The data contain about 13,000 clones, approximately 80% of them singletons. Sequences were obtained from ileal tissue. Receptors were obtained from an adult with Crohn's disease.

The chain employs TRBV7-3 and TRBJ1-2, with D possibly being TRBD1 (6 bases). The germline V and J ends were trimmed by 1 base and 8 bases, with 11 bases remaining between them. This CDR3 is 13 amino acids long. Germline assignment: CDR1 SGHTA and CDR2 FQGTGA. CDR3 coding DNA: TGTGCCAGCAGCTTAAGCCCAGGGGAAGGCTACACCTTC. This sequence encodes CASSLSPGEGYTF.

This chain joins TRBV5-1 and TRBJ1-5; 7 bases line up with TRBD1. The V gene end was trimmed by 4 bases and the J gene end by 0 bases; junction bases not matched to a gene: 13. The germline gives CDR1 SGHRS, CDR2 YFSETQ. CDR3 length: 18 amino acids. The DNA of the CDR3 is TGCGCCAGCAGCCGGGGGACAGCCATAACTATTAGCAATCAGCCCCAGCATTTT. It translates to CASSRGTAITISNQPQHF.

The CDR3 sequence: CASSLDLSSTDTQYF. In nucleotides, the CDR3 is TGTGCCAGCAGCTTGGACTTATCCAGCACAGATACGCAGTATTTT. This chain joins TRBV5-4 and TRBJ2-3; D gene unclear. This CDR3 is 15 amino acids long. Trimming shortened V by 0 bases and J by 0 bases, and 8 bases separated the two germline ends. Germline assignment: CDR1 SGHNT and CDR2 YYREEE (reference sequence).

The gene calls are TRBV5-1 and TRBJ1-2; maybe TRBD1 (6 bases). This CDR3 is built from 13 residues. The germline V and J ends were trimmed by 0 bases and 7 bases, with 10 bases remaining between them. Germline V CDR1 and CDR2: SGHRS, YFSETQ. The CDR3 is CASSLEGVRGYTF. DNA of the CDR3: TGCGCCAGCAGCTTGGAGGGGGTGCGTGGCTACACCTTC.

The J gene is TRBJ1-2, the V gene TRBV19; TRBD1 aligns across 8 bases. This CDR3 contains 15 residues. Looked up from germline, CDR1 is LNHDA and CDR2 is SQIVND (reference sequence). V was clipped by 2 bases and J by 3 bases; unmatched bases: 5. The CDR3 region has the DNA TGTGCCAGTAGTATAAATTCAGGGGGCGACTATGGCTACACCTTC. Its translation is CASSINSGGDYGYTF.

The chain recombines TRBV13 with TRBJ2-7; 9 positions agree with TRBD1. The CDR3 contains 16 residues. Germline V lookup: CDR1 PRHDT, CDR2 FYEKMQ (reference sequence). The trim removed 5 bases at V and 1 base at J, leaving 9 bases unmatched. For the CDR3, the DNA is TGTGCCAGCAGCGCGGACAGGGGAAGGGGGTCCTACGAGCAGTACTTC. This codes for CASSADRGRGSYEQYF.

The CDR3 here is CASRFTGSYEQYF. For the CDR3, the DNA is TGTGCCAGCAGATTTACCGGGAGCTACGAGCAGTACTTC. The rearrangement joins TRBV27 to TRBJ2-7; a possible D gene is TRBD2 (6 bases). V gave up 6 bases and J gave up 3 bases, with 12 bases separating them. The CDR3 extends over 13 amino acids. CDR1 and CDR2 (germline): MNHEY, SMNVEV (reference sequence).

This clone was seen a few times. This rearrangement joins TRBV5-1 to TRBJ2-1; 9 bases match TRBD1. Trimming took 3 bases from V and 8 from J; bases not matched to a gene: 9. Germline assignment: CDR1 SGHRS and CDR2 YFSETQ. CDR3 length: 15 amino acids. The CDR3 sequence: CASSSSGQGLHEQFF. CDR3 nucleotides: TGCGCCAGCAGCTCGTCCGGACAGGGGTTACATGAGCAGTTCTTC.

The gene calls are TRBV27 and TRBJ1-4; D remains unclear. Per the germline V gene, CDR1 is MNHEY and CDR2 is SMNVEV (reference sequence). Trimming removed 3 bases at V and 3 bases at J, with 11 bases between. The CDR3 totals 15 residues. The DNA of the CDR3 is TGTGCCAGCAGTTTTTCCCTGGCTGCTAATGAAAAACTGTTTTTT. Protein: CASSFSLAANEKLFF.

This chain links TRBV5-6 with TRBJ2-2, with D possibly TRBD1 on 5 matching bases. With 4 bases removed from V and 2 bases from J, the gap between germline ends came to 9 bases. Per the germline V gene, CDR1 is SGHDT and CDR2 is YYEEEE. There are 14 residues in the CDR3. DNA of the CDR3: TGTGCCAGCAGCCAGGGCGATAACACCGGGGAGCTGTTTTTT. The encoded protein is CASSQGDNTGELFF.

In DNA, the CDR3 is TGTGCCAGCAGGAGCCTAGGGGGGGCTGCCGGGGAGCTGTTTTTT. This gives the protein CASRSLGGAAGELFF. This chain links TRBV6-1 with TRBJ2-2; weak D call: TRBD2 (7 bases). The V and J ends lost 6 bases and 6 bases respectively, with 17 bases between them. Germline CDR1 and CDR2: MNHNS and SASEGT. CDR3 length equals 15 residues.

CDR3 amino acids: CASSQEQVYGYTF. In DNA form, the CDR3 reads TGTGCCAGCAGCCAAGAGCAGGTATATGGCTACACCTTC. The V call is TRBV16, the J call TRBJ1-2, with D uncertain. With 2 bases removed from V and 5 bases from J, the gap between germline ends came to 9 bases. This CDR3 has 13 amino acids. The germline gives CDR1 KGHSY, CDR2 FQNENV. Looking up the rest from reference TRBV16 and TRBJ1-2 gives the full variable domain: GEEVAQTPKHLVRGEGQKAKLYCAPIKGHSYVFWYQQVLKNEFKFLISFQNENVFDETGMPKERFSAKCLPNSPCSLEIQATKLEDSAVYFCASSQEQVYGYTFGSGTRLTVV.

This chain links TRBV5-4 with TRBJ1-4; D gene uncertain. The CDR3 runs 14 residues. The V end was cut by 2 bases, the J end by 6 bases, with 11 bases between. The germline CDR1 and CDR2 sequences are SGHNT and YYREEE (reference sequence). The CDR3 nucleotides read TGTGCCAGCAGCTTCCGGGGAGTGGATGAAAAACTGTTTTTT. This sequence encodes CASSFRGVDEKLFF.

The chain links TRBV27 to TRBJ1-1; a possible D gene is TRBD1 (5 bases). Germline assignment: CDR1 MNHEY and CDR2 SMNVEV (reference sequence). V dropped 7 bases and J dropped 2 bases, with 17 bases sitting between them. CDR3 length equals 15 residues. As DNA, the CDR3 is TGTGCCAGCAAGTTATACTTGGGGCAAAACACTGAAGCTTTCTTT. Its translation is CASKLYLGQNTEAFF.

The rearrangement links TRBV11-2 to TRBJ2-7; 9 bases agree with TRBD2. The CDR3 runs to 16 residues. The V gene's germline CDR1 is SGHAT and CDR2 FQNNGV. Trimming cost V 1 base and J 0 bases; bases outside gene matches: 4. CDR3 nucleotides: TGTGCCAGCAGCTTAGGACTAGCGGTGAGCTCCTACGAGCAGTACTTC. It encodes CASSLGLAVSSYEQYF. Full variable domain (missing parts from reference TRBV11-2 and TRBJ2-7): EAGVAQSPRYKIIEKRQSVAFWCNPISGHATLYWYQQILGQGPKLLIQFQNNGVVDDSQLPKDRFSAERLKGVDSTLKIQPAKLEDSAVYLCASSLGLAVSSYEQYFGPGTRLTVT.

The rearrangement uses TRBV11-2 and TRBJ2-7; 8 bases are a match to TRBD1. V lost 4 bases, J lost 3 bases, and 8 bases stayed unmatched. CDR1 SGHAT and CDR2 FQNNGV come from the germline V gene. The CDR3 length is 15 residues. The CDR3 here is CASSSQGAQGYEQYF. The CDR3 region has the DNA TGTGCCAGCAGCTCCCAGGGGGCTCAGGGCTACGAGCAGTACTTC.